What follows is one T cell receptor (beta chain) and its context. The entry originates in a study of blood T cell repertoires in COVID-19. Germline values: CDR1 SGHTA, CDR2 FQGTGA. V was clipped by 2 bases and J by 0 bases, with 4 bases between them. CDR3 length equals 13 residues. The protocol was immunoSEQ multiplex PCR, while the TCRdb copy is restricted to in-frame clones and leaves out a portion. The data show approximately 200,000 clones, 86% seen once. The material sequenced was PBMCs or T cells enriched from blood (not recorded which). This chain uses TRBV7-3 with TRBJ2-5; D ambiguous. This TCR came from a woman aged 25 to 39 who had been exposed to COVID-19. The CDR3 sequence is CASSLGHQETQYF. CDR3 in DNA: TGTGCCAGCAGCTTAGGGCACCAAGAGACCCAGTACTTC.